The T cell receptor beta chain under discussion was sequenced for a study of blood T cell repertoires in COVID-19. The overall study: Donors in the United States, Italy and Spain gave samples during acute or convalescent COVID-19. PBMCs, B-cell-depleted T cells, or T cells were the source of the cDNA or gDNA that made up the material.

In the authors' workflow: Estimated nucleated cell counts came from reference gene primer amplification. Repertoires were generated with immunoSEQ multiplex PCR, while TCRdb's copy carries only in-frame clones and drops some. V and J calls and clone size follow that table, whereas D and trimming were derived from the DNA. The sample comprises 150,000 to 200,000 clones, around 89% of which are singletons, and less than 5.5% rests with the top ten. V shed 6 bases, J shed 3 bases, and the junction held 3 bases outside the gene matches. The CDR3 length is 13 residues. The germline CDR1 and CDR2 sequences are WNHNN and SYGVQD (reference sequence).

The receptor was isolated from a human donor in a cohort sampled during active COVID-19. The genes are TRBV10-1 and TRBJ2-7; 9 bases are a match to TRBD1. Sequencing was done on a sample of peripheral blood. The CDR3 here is CASSPDRGYEQYF. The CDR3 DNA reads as TGCGCCAGCAGCCCGGACAGGGGCTACGAGCAGTACTTC.